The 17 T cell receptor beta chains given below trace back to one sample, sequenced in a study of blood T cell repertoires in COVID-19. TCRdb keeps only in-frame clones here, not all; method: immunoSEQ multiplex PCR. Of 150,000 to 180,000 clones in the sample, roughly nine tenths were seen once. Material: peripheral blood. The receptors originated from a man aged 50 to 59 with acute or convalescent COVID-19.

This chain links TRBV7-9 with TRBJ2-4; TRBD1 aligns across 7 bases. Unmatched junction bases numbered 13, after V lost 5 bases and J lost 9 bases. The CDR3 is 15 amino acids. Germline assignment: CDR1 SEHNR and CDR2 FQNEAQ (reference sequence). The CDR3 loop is CASSPFKGAQPIQYF. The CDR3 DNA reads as TGTGCCAGCAGCCCGTTCAAGGGGGCGCAACCCATTCAGTACTTC.

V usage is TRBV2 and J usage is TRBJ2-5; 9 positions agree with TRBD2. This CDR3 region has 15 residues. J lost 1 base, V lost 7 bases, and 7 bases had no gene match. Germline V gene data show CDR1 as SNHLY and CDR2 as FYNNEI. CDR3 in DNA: TGTGCCAGCACGTGGCGGGAGGGACCCCAAGAGACCCAGTACTTC. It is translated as CASTWREGPQETQYF.

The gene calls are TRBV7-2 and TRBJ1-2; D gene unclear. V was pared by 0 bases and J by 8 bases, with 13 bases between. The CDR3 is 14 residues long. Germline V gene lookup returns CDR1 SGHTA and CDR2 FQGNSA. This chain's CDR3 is CASSLARTLSGYTF. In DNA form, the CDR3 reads TGTGCCAGCAGCTTAGCGCGAACGCTTTCAGGCTACACCTTC.

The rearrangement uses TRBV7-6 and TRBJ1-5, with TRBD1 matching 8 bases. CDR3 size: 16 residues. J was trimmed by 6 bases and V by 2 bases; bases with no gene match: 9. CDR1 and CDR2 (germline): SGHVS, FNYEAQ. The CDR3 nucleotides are TGTGCCAGCAGCTTACTAACAGGGGGGGATGGTCAGCCCCAGCATTTT. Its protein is CASSLLTGGDGQPQHF.

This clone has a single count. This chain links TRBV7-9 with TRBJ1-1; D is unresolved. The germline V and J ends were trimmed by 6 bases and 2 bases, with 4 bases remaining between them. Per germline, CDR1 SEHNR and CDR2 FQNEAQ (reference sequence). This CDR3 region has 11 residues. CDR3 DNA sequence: TGTGCCAGCAGGCTAAACACTGAAGCTTTCTTT. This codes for CASRLNTEAFF. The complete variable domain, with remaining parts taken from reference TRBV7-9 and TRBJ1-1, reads DTGVSQNPRHKITKRGQNVTFRCDPISEHNRLYWYRQTLGQGPEFLTYFQNEAQLEKSRLLSDRFSAERPKGSFSTLEIQRTEQGDSAMYLCASRLNTEAFFGQGTRLTVV.

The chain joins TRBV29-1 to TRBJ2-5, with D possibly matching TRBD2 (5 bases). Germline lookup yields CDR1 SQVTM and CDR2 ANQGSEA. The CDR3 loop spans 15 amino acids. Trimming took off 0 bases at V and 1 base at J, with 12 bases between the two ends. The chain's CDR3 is CSVEDLGRVQETQYF. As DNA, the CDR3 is TGCAGCGTTGAAGATCTCGGGCGGGTCCAAGAGACCCAGTACTTC.

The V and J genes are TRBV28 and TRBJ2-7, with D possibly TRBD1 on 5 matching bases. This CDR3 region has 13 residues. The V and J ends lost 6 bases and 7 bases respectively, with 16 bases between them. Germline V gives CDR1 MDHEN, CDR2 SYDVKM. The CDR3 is CASRTRGTWEQYF. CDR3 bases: TGTGCCAGCAGGACAAGGGGAACGTGGGAGCAGTACTTC. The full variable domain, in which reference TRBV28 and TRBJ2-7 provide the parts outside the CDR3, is DVKVTQSSRYLVKRTGEKVFLECVQDMDHENMFWYRQDPGLGLRLIYFSYDVKMKEKGDIPEGYSVSREKKERFSLILESASTNQTSMYLCASRTRGTWEQYFGPGTRLTVT.

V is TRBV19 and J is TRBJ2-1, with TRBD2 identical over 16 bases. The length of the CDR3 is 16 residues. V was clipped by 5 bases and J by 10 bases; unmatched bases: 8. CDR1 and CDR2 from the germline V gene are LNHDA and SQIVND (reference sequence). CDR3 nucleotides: TGTGCCAGTAGTGCGCGTCCGGGACTAGCGGGGGGGGAGCAGTTCTTC. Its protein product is CASSARPGLAGGEQFF.

CDR3 DNA: TGCGCCAGCAGCCCCTACCCCCCGCTAGCGGGAGGAGAGACCCAGTACTTC. Encoded protein: CASSPYPPLAGGETQYF. The J gene is TRBJ2-5, the V gene TRBV4-1; 11 bases are shared with TRBD2. Germline V gives CDR1 MGHRA, CDR2 YSYEKL. The CDR3 has 17 amino acids. After removal of 4 bases from V and 4 bases from J, the junction contained 11 bases not matched to a gene.

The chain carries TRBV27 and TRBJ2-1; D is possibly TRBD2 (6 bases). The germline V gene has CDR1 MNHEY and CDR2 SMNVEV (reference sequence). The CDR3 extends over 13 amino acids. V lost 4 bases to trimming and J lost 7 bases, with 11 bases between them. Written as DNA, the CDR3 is TGTGCCAGCAGTTGGGGGGATTGGAATGAGCAGTTCTTC. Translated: CASSWGDWNEQFF.

For the CDR3, the DNA is TGTGCCATCAGTGAGGGGGACAGGGGTTCCTACGAGCAGTACTTC. Residues: CAISEGDRGSYEQYF. This chain links TRBV10-3 with TRBJ2-7; 10 nucleotides agree with TRBD1. Germline CDR1 is ENHRY and CDR2 is SYGVKD. This CDR3 contains 15 residues. V was clipped by 2 bases and J by 1 base; unmatched bases: 2.

The CDR3 spells CASSLSRTGLNEQFF. The CDR3 nucleotides read TGTGCCAGCAGCCTCTCTAGAACAGGGCTGAATGAGCAGTTCTTC. The chain links TRBV7-2 to TRBJ2-1, with D perhaps matching TRBD1 (6 bases). This CDR3 has 15 amino acids. Germline V gene sequence: CDR1 SGHTA, CDR2 FQGNSA. The V and J ends lost 5 bases and 7 bases respectively, with 18 bases between them.

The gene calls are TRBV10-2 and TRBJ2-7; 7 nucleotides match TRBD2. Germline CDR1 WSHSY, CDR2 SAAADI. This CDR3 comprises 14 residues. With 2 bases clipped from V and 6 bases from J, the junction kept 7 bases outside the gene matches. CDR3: CASSERLAVREQYF. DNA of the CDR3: TGCGCCAGCAGTGAGCGGCTAGCGGTTCGCGAGCAGTACTTC.

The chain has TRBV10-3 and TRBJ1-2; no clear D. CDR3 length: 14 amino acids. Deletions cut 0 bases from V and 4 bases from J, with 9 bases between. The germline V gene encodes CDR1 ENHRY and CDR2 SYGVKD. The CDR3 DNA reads TGTGCCATCAGTGAGTCGGTGAATAGCTATGGCTACACCTTC. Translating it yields CAISESVNSYGYTF.

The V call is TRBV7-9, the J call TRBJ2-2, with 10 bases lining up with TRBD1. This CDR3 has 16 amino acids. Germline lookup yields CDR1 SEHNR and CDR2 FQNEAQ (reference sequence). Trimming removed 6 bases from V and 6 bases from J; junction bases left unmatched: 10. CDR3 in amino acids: CASSPGQGVKPGELFF. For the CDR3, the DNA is TGTGCCAGCAGTCCAGGACAGGGGGTGAAACCCGGGGAGCTGTTTTTT.

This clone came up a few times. CDR3 coding DNA: TGTGCCAGCAGCTTATCTTCGGGTTTCACAGATACGCAGTATTTT. Protein product: CASSLSSGFTDTQYF. This chain uses TRBV7-2 with TRBJ2-3, with D hard to call. The CDR3 consists of 15 residues. V was pared by 2 bases and J by 2 bases, with 11 bases between. From germline, CDR1 is SGHTA and CDR2 FQGNSA.

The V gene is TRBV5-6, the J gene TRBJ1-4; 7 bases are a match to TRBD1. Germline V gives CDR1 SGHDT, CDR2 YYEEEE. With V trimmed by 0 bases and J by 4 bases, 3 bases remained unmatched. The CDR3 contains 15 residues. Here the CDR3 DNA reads TGTGCCAGCAGCTTGGAGGGGGCAATTAATGAAAAACTGTTTTTT. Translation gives CASSLEGAINEKLFF.